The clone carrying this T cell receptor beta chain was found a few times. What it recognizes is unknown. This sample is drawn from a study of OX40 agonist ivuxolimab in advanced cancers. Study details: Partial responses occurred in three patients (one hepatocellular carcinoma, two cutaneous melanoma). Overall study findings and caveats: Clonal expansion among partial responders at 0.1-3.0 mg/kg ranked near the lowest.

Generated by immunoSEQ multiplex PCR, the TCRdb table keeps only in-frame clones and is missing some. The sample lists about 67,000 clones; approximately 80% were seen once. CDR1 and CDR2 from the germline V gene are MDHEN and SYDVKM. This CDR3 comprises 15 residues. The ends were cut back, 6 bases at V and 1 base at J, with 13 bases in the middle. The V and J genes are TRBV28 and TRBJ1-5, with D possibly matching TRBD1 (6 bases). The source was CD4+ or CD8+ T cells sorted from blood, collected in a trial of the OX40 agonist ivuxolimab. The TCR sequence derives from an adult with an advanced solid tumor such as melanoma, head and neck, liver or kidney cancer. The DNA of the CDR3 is TGTGCCAGCAGCGCCAGGGGTCAGAGCAATCAGCCCCAGCATTTT. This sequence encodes CASSARGQSNQPQHF.